This T cell receptor beta chain was captured by sequencing in a study of yellow fever vaccine responses in identical twins (dated by TCRdb to 2017 to 2018). In terms of the full investigation: The study precisely tracked vaccine-responding T cell clones in identical twins. Results and caveats for the whole study, not just this receptor: The T cell response to vaccination in identical twins was reported by the authors to appear partly convergent and partly personalized.

The CDR3 contains 16 residues, cysteine and phenylalanine counted. The only DNA kept is the CDR3, 48 bases in frame from the first base. Deletion took 4 bases off V and 4 bases off J, with a span of 17 bases between the germline ends. The germline V gene specifies KGHDR as CDR1 and SFDVKD as CDR2. On this clonotype: No antigen is known for it. Qualities for individual bases were not recorded, and no much larger clone is one base off.

Library method: RT-PCR. The sequencing machine was an Illumina HiSeq 2500. In TCRdb, the public reads were trimmed at Q25 with fastp and aligned with MiXCR, with productive beta chains retained. Each entry is one CDR3 protein sequence, shown with its most common DNA and genes. Within this sample are 13,000 or so distinct CDR3 sequences, with around four fifths of them counted one time only. The top ten clonotypes cover about 1.5% of the sample. Sequences were derived from T cells from blood (PBMCs), unsorted or a sorted subset (not recorded which), sampled before or after yellow fever vaccination (not recorded which). This sequence uses TRBV24-1 and TRBJ2-3; the D gene cannot be named for sure. This receptor was obtained from a woman aged 18-29 years who received the yellow fever vaccine. Donor details come from another sample of the same person, matched by shared clones. The CDR3 has the sequence CATSDPLGLWPDTQYF. The nucleotide sequence is given as TGTGCCACCAGTGACCCTCTCGGCTTGTGGCCAGATACGCAGTATTTT.